A single sample gave rise to the 16 T cell receptor beta chains below, sequenced in a study of OX40 agonist ivuxolimab in advanced cancers. Profiled with immunoSEQ multiplex PCR; TCRdb holds only in-frame clones, not every one. Among some 150,000 clones listed, approximately 90% were seen once. The material sequenced was CD4+ or CD8+ T cells sorted from blood, taken in a trial of the OX40 agonist ivuxolimab. The receptors here all came from an adult with an advanced solid tumor such as melanoma, head and neck, liver or kidney cancer.

The chain uses TRBV7-3 and TRBJ2-3, with 11 bases matching TRBD2. The germline V gene encodes CDR1 SGHTA and CDR2 FQGTGA. This CDR3 spans 16 amino acids. Losses at the gene ends were 5 bases for V and 5 bases for J; bases not matched to a gene: 9. The CDR3 DNA is TGTGCCAGCAGCCCCGAAAGGCTAGCGGGGGGAGATACGCAGTATTTT. Protein: CASSPERLAGGDTQYF.

This chain joins TRBV7-2 and TRBJ1-6, with D perhaps matching TRBD1 (6 bases). The germline CDR1 and CDR2 sequences are SGHTA and FQGNSA. This CDR3 has 15 residues. V was pared by 5 bases and J by 10 bases, with 18 bases between. The DNA of the CDR3 is TGTGCCAGCAGCGGCCGATTACCAGGGGAATCACCCCTCCACTTT. It encodes CASSGRLPGESPLHF.

This rearrangement joins TRBV18 to TRBJ2-2; D gene unclear. The V end was cut by 4 bases, the J end by 3 bases, with 15 bases between. The CDR3 has 16 residues. Germline assignment: CDR1 KGHSH and CDR2 LQKENI. In nucleotides, the CDR3 is TGTGCCAGCTCACGGTCTAGATCTGCTTACACCGGGGAGCTGTTTTTT. Amino acid sequence: CASSRSRSAYTGELFF.

CDR3 loop: CASSLGAPQEQYF. The CDR3 nucleotides read TGTGCCAGCAGCTTAGGGGCACCCCAAGAGCAGTACTTC. The J gene is TRBJ2-7, the V gene TRBV11-2; D gene unclear. The V end lost 1 base, the J end lost 7 bases, and 11 bases lay between the germline ends. The CDR3 is 13 residues long. Germline V gene sequence: CDR1 SGHAT, CDR2 FQNNGV. Together with reference TRBV11-2 and TRBJ2-7, the CDR3 gives the full variable domain: EAGVAQSPRYKIIEKRQSVAFWCNPISGHATLYWYQQILGQGPKLLIQFQNNGVVDDSQLPKDRFSAERLKGVDSTLKIQPAKLEDSAVYLCASSLGAPQEQYFGPGTRLTVT.

The V call is TRBV6-1, the J call TRBJ1-1; no clear D. Looked up from germline, CDR1 is MNHNS and CDR2 is SASEGT. V was clipped by 3 bases and J by 2 bases, with 7 bases between them. The CDR3 consists of 13 residues. The CDR3 is CASSEWENTEAFF. In DNA form, the CDR3 reads TGTGCCAGCAGTGAGTGGGAAAACACTGAAGCTTTCTTT.

The genes are TRBV30 and TRBJ1-2; maybe TRBD1 (6 bases). Trimming cost V 1 base and J 4 bases, with 7 bases left between them. This CDR3 is built from 12 residues. Germline-derived CDR1 and CDR2 are GTSNPN and SVGIG (reference sequence). The CDR3 sequence: CAWSADSYGYTF. CDR3 bases: TGTGCCTGGAGTGCGGACAGCTATGGCTACACCTTC.

The V and J genes are TRBV5-1 and TRBJ1-4; tentatively, D is TRBD1 (5 bases). Germline CDR1 is SGHRS and CDR2 is YFSETQ. Trimming pared 0 bases from V and 8 bases from J, leaving 14 bases between. The CDR3 covers 15 residues. Written as DNA, the CDR3 is TGCGCCAGCAGCTTGGTCCCAGGGCCAGAGGAAAAACTGTTTTTT. Its translation: CASSLVPGPEEKLFF.

The rearrangement links TRBV2 to TRBJ2-3, with a possible D match to TRBD1 (5 bases). The V end lost 6 bases, the J end lost 6 bases, and 16 bases lay between the germline ends. The CDR3 is 14 amino acids. The germline CDR1 and CDR2 sequences are SNHLY and FYNNEI. This CDR3 is CASRTRAGLDTQYF. CDR3 nucleotide sequence: TGTGCCAGCAGAACCAGGGCAGGTTTGGATACGCAGTATTTT.

The V call is TRBV28, the J call TRBJ2-2; the D gene is possibly TRBD1 (6 bases). V lost 6 bases, J lost 0 bases, and 11 bases lay in between. The CDR3 is 15 residues long. Germline loops: CDR1 MDHEN, CDR2 SYDVKM. The CDR3 sequence is CASRNRDTNTGELFF. CDR3 bases: TGTGCCAGCAGGAACAGGGACACGAACACCGGGGAGCTGTTTTTT.

CDR3 region: CASSPVLAANTGELFF. CDR3 bases: TGTGCCAGCTCACCGGTTTTAGCGGCGAACACCGGGGAGCTGTTTTTT. The chain carries TRBV18 and TRBJ2-2; D may be TRBD2 (6 bases). The CDR3 consists of 16 residues. The germline V gene encodes CDR1 KGHSH and CDR2 LQKENI. The V and J ends lost 3 bases and 0 bases respectively, with 11 bases between them.

The chain uses TRBV7-2 and TRBJ2-1; D may be TRBD1 or TRBD2 (6 bases each). V was trimmed by 3 bases and J by 7 bases, leaving 13 bases between them. Looked up from germline, CDR1 is SGHTA and CDR2 is FQGNSA. This CDR3 has 14 residues. CDR3 amino acids: CASSFRGLGNEQFF. As DNA, the CDR3 is TGTGCCAGCAGCTTTCGGGGGCTTGGAAATGAGCAGTTCTTC.

This clone came up once. This rearrangement joins TRBV5-1 to TRBJ2-2, with TRBD1 identical over 7 bases. Germline trimming cut 2 bases from V and 8 bases from J; bases unmatched to any gene: 12. Germline CDR1 reads SGHRS; CDR2 reads YFSETQ. The CDR3 is 16 residues long. The CDR3 reads CASSFLNRDSSGELFF. CDR3 bases: TGCGCCAGCAGCTTTCTTAACCGGGACAGTAGTGGGGAGCTGTTTTTT.

The CDR3 is CASSFGTQTYEQYF. CDR3 nucleotide sequence: TGTGCCAGCAGTTTCGGGACTCAAACCTACGAGCAGTACTTC. The chain has TRBV2 and TRBJ2-7; TRBD2 might be the D (6 bases). The germline gives CDR1 SNHLY, CDR2 FYNNEI. With 5 bases removed from V and 2 bases from J, the gap between germline ends came to 13 bases. The CDR3 runs 14 residues.

The CDR3 DNA reads TGCAGCGTTCGGACAGCAGATCAGCCCCAGCATTTT. This translates into CSVRTADQPQHF. The chain uses TRBV29-1 and TRBJ1-5; D might be TRBD1 (6 bases). CDR3 length: 12 amino acids. The germline V gene encodes CDR1 SQVTM and CDR2 ANQGSEA. Between the trimmed V and J ends, which lost 5 bases and 5 bases, there was a span of 10 bases.

This clone was detected only once. V and J are TRBV18 and TRBJ1-1, with D possibly being TRBD1 (5 bases). The length of the CDR3 is 15 residues. The germline V and J ends were trimmed by 3 bases and 4 bases, with 15 bases remaining between them. Germline V gene lookup returns CDR1 KGHSH and CDR2 LQKENI. Here the CDR3 reads CASSPQTTVATEAFF. The CDR3 region has the DNA TGTGCCAGCTCACCGCAGACGACAGTAGCCACTGAAGCTTTCTTT.

The chain recombines TRBV10-3 with TRBJ2-7; 11 bases match TRBD2. CDR1 and CDR2 from the germline V gene are ENHRY and SYGVKD. CDR3 length: 16 residues. The trim removed 3 bases at V and 1 base at J, leaving 5 bases unmatched. This chain's CDR3 is CAISDPGTSGSYEQYF. The CDR3, as DNA: TGTGCCATCAGTGACCCCGGGACTAGCGGTTCCTACGAGCAGTACTTC.